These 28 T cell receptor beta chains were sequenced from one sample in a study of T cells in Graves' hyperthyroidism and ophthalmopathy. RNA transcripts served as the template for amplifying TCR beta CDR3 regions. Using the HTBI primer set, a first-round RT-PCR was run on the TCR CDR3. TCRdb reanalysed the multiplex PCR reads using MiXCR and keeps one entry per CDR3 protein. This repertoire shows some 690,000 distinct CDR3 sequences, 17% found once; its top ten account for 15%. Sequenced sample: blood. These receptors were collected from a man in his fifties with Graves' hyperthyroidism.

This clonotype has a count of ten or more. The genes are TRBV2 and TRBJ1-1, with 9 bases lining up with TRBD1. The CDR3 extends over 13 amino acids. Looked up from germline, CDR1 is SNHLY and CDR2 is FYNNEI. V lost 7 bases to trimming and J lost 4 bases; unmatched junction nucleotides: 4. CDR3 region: CASIRQGGTEAFF. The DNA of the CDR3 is TGTGCCAGCATCCGACAGGGGGGCACTGAAGCTTTCTTT.

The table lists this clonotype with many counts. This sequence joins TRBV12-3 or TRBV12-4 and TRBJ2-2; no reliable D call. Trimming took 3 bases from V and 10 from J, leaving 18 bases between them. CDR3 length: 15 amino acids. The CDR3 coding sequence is TGTGCCAGCAGTTTTCCCTTGGCAGCAAAAGAGGAGCTGTTTTTT. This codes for CASSFPLAAKEELFF.

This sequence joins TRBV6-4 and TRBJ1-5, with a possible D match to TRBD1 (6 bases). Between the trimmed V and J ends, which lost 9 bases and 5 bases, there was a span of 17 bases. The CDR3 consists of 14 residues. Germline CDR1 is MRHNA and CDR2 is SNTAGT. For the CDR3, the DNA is TGTGCCAGGCATTTGGGGGGCGACGATCAGCCCCAGCATTTT. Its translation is CARHLGGDDQPQHF.

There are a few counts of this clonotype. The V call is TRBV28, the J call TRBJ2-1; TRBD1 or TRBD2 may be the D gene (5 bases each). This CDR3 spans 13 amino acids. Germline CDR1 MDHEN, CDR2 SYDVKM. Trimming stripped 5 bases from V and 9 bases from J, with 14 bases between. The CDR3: CASSGADWGEQFF. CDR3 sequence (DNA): TGTGCCAGCAGTGGGGCGGACTGGGGTGAGCAGTTCTTC.

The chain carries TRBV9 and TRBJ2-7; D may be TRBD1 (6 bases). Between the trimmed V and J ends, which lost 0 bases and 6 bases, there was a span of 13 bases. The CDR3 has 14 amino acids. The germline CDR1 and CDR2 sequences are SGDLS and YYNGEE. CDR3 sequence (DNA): TGTGCCAGCAGCGTAGATGAGTGGGGGCGCGAGCAGTACTTC. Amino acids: CASSVDEWGREQYF.

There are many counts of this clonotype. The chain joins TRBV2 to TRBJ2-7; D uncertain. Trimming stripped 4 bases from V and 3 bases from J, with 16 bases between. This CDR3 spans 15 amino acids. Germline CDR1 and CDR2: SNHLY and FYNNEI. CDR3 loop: CASSVALQVLYEQYF. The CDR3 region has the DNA TGTGCCAGCAGTGTGGCGCTGCAGGTACTCTACGAGCAGTACTTC.

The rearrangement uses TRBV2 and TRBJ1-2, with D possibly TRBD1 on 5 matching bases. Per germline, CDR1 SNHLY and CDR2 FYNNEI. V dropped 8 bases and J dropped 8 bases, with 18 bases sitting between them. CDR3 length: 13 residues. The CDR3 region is CASVRGRPGGYTF. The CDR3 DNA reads TGTGCCAGCGTACGGGGCAGGCCAGGAGGCTACACCTTC. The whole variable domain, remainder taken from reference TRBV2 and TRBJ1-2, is EPEVTQTPSHQVTQMGQEVILRCVPISNHLYFYWYRQILGQKVEFLVSFYNNEISEKSEIFDDQFSVERPDGSNFTLKIRSTKLEDSAMYFCASVRGRPGGYTFGSGTRLTVV.

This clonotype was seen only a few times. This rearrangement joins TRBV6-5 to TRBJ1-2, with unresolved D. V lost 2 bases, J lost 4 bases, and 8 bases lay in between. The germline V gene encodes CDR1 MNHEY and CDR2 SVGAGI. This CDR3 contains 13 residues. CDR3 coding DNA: TGTGCCAGCAGTTACCATCCGAGCTATGGCTACACCTTC. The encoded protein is CASSYHPSYGYTF.

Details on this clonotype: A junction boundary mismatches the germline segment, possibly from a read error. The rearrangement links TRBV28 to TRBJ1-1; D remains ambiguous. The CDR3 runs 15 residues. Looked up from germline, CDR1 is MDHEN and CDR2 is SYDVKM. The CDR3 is CARSLAGLSNTEAFF. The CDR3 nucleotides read TGTGCCCGCAGTTTGGCGGGCCTTTCGAACACTGAAGCTTTCTTT.

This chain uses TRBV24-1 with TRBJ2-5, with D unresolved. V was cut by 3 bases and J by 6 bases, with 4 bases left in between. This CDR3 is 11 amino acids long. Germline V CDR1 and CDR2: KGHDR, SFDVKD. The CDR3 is CATSDLKTQYF. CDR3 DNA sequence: TGTGCCACCAGTGATCTGAAGACCCAGTACTTC.

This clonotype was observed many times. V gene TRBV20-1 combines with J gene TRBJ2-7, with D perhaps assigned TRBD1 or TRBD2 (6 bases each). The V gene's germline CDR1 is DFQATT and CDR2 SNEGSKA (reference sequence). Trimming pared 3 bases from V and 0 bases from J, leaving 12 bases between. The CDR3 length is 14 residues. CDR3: CSASWGASSYEQYF. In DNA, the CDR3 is TGCAGTGCTAGTTGGGGGGCGAGCTCCTACGAGCAGTACTTC.

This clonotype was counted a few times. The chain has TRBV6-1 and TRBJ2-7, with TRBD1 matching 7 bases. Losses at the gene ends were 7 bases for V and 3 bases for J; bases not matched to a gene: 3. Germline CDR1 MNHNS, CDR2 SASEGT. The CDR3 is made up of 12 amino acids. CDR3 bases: TGTGCCAGCAATTCAGGGGGCTACGAGCAGTACTTC. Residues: CASNSGGYEQYF.

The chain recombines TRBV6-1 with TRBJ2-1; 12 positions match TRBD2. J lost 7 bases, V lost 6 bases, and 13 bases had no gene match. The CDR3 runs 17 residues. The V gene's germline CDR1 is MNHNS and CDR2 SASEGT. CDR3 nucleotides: TGTGCCAGCAGCAAAAGGCTAGCGGGAGGGCTTTATAATGAGCAGTTCTTC. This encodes CASSKRLAGGLYNEQFF.

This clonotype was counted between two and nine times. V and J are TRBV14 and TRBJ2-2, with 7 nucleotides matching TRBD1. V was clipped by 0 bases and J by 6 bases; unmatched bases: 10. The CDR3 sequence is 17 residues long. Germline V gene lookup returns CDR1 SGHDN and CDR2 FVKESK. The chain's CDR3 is CASSQDPSGGEAGELFF. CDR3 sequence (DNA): TGTGCCAGCAGCCAAGATCCGTCAGGGGGTGAGGCCGGGGAGCTGTTTTTT.

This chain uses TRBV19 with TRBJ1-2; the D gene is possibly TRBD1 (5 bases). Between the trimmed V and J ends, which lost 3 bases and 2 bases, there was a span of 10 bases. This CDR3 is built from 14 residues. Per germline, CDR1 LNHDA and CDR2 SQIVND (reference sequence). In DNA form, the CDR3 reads TGTGCCAGTAGTATTTCCAGGGCCAACTATGGCTACACCTTC. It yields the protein CASSISRANYGYTF. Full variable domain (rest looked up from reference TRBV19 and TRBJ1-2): DGGITQSPKYLFRKEGQNVTLSCEQNLNHDAMYWYRQDPGQGLRLIYYSQIVNDFQKGDIAEGYSVSREKKESFPLTVTSAQKNPTAFYLCASSISRANYGYTFGSGTRLTVV.

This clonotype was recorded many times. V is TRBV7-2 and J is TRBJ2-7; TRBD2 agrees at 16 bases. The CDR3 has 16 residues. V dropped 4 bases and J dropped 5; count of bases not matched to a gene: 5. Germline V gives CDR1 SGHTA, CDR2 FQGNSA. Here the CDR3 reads CASSSGLAGGSNEQYF. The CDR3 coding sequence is TGTGCCAGCAGCTCGGGACTAGCGGGAGGGAGTAACGAGCAGTACTTC.

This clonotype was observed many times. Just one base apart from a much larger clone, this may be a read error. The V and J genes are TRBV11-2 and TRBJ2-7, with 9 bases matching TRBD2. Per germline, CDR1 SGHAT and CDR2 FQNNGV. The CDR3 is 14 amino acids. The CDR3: CVSSPLAGPYEQYF. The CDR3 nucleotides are TGTGTCAGCAGCCCCCTAGCGGGGCCCTACGAGCAGTACTTC.

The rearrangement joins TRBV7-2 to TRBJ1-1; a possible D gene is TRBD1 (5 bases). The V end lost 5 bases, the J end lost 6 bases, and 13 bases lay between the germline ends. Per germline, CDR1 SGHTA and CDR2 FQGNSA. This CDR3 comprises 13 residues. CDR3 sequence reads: CASSRDSGSEAFF. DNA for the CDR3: TGTGCCAGCAGCCGGGACTCGGGCTCTGAAGCTTTCTTT.

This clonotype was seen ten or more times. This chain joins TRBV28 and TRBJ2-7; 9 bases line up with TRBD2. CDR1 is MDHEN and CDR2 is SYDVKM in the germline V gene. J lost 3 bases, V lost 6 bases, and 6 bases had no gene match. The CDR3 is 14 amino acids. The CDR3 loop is CASSFSGSGYEQYF. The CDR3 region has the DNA TGTGCCAGCAGCTTTAGCGGGAGCGGCTACGAGCAGTACTTC.

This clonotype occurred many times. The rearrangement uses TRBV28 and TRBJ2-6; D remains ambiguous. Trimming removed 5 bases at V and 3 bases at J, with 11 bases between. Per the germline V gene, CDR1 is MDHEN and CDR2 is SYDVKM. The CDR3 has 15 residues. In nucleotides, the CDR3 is TGTGCCAGCAGTCGAAACCCCGGTGGGGCCAACGTCCTGACTTTC. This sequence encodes CASSRNPGGANVLTF. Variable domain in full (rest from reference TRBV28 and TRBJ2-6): DVKVTQSSRYLVKRTGEKVFLECVQDMDHENMFWYRQDPGLGLRLIYFSYDVKMKEKGDIPEGYSVSREKKERFSLILESASTNQTSMYLCASSRNPGGANVLTFGAGSRLTVL.

The CDR3 reads CASSEEVRFTDTQYF. DNA for the CDR3: TGTGCCAGCAGTGAGGAAGTCAGGTTCACAGATACGCAGTATTTT. V usage is TRBV6-1 and J usage is TRBJ2-3; D remains unclear. CDR1 is MNHNS, CDR2 SASEGT, per germline. V was pared by 3 bases and J by 2 bases, with 12 bases between. The CDR3 extends over 15 amino acids.

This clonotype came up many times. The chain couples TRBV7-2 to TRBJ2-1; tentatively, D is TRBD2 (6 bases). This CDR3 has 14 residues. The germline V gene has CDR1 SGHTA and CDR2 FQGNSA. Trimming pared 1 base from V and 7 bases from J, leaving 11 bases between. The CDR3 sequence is CASSLDLARNEQFF. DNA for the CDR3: TGTGCCAGCAGCTTAGACCTAGCGAGAAATGAGCAGTTCTTC. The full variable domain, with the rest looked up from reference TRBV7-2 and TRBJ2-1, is GAGVSQSPSNKVTEKGKDVELRCDPISGHTALYWYRQSLGQGLEFLIYFQGNSAPDKSGLPSDRFSAERTGGSVSTLTIQRTQQEDSAVYLCASSLDLARNEQFFGPGTRLTVL.

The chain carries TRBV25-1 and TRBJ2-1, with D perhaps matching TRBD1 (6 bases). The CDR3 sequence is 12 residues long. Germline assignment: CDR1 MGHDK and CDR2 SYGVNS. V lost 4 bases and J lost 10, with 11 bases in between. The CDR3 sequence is CASSATGSEQFF. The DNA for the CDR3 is TGTGCCAGCAGTGCCACAGGGAGCGAGCAGTTCTTC.

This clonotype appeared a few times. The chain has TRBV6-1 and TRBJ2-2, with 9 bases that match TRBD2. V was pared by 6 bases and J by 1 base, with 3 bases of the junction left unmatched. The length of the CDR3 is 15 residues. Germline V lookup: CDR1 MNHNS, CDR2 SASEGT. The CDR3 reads CASRRAGGNTGELFF. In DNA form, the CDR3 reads TGTGCCAGCAGAAGAGCGGGAGGGAACACCGGGGAGCTGTTTTTT.

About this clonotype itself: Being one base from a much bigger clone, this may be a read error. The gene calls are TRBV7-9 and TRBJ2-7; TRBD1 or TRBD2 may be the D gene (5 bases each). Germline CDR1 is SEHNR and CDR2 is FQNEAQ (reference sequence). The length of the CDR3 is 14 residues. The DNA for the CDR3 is TGTGCCAGCGGCTTGGGGCGGGTTTCCTACGAGCAGTACTTC. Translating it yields CASGLGRVSYEQYF.

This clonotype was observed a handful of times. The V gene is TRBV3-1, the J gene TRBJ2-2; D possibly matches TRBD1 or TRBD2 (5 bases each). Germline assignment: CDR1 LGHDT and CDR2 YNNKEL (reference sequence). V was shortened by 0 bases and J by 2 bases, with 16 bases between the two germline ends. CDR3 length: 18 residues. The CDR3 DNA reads TGTGCCAGCAGCCAAGAGGAATTGGGGGATCTTAACACCGGGGAGCTGTTTTTT. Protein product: CASSQEELGDLNTGELFF.

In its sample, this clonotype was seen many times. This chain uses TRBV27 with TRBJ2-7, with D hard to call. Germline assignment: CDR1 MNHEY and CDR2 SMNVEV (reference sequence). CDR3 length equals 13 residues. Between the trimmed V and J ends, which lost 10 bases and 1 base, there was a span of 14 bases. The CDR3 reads CATWTAASYEQYF. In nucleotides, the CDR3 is TGTGCCACTTGGACGGCAGCTTCCTACGAGCAGTACTTC.

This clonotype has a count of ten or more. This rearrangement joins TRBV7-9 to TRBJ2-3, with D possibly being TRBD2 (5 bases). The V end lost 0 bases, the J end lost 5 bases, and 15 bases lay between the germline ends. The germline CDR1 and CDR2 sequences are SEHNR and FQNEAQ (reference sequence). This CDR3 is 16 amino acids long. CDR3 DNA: TGTGCCAGCAGCTTAGCAAGACATTGGACTGGAGATACGCAGTATTTT. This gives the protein CASSLARHWTGDTQYF.